This TCR beta chain was identified during a study of T cell repertoires in cytomegalovirus infection. Overall study context: Public TCR beta signatures indicated both CMV infection and matching HLA type.

TCRdb itself ran the reads through MiXCR, one entry per CDR3 protein. Seen here are approximately 250,000 distinct CDR3 sequences, 9% to 15% observed once, and the top ten hold 1.6%. A word on this clonotype: The antigen remains undetermined.

The CDR3 spans 14 residues. Trimming took 0 bases from V and 9 from J, leaving 15 bases between them. Germline V lookup: CDR1 LGHNA, CDR2 YSLEER. Study results and caveats: HLA-C-restricted CMV-specific TCR beta clonotypes prevailed in the ex vivo response. Pooled public TCR beta family frequency picked out CMV carriers with the relevant HLA.

The specimen was PBMCs. The chain joins TRBV4-3 to TRBJ2-7, with D possibly matching TRBD2 (6 bases). This receptor was identified in a human donor in good health (CMV status not recorded). Some clones in this sample may be carry-over from other donors' samples. CDR3 nucleotide sequence: TGCGCCAGCAGCCAAGATCTGTCCGGGGGAGTGCAGTACTTC. Translated, it gives CASSQDLSGGVQYF.